This is a list of T cell receptor beta chains from one sample in a study of shared clonotypes between healthy human individuals. The data were produced by immunoSEQ multiplex PCR, yet TCRdb's version contains in-frame clones alone and is incomplete. The sample consists of some 980,000 clones, approximately 80% of them appearing once. The sequenced sample was memory CD4+ T cells sorted from blood. These TCRs come from a man aged 18 to 35 in good health. CDR3s include the opening cysteine and the closing phenylalanine or tryptophan. D genes are given only for firm matches. The listing skips clone size in some rows; elsewhere it reads once, few, many or a size class.

j_call	clone_size	d_call	v_call	cdr3_nt	cdr3_aa
TRBJ2-3	once	.	TRBV27	TGTGCCAGCACCGGGCTGGGAAATACGCAGTATTTT	CASTGLGNTQYF
TRBJ2-7	.	.	TRBV18	TGTGCCAGCTCACCCCCCCGCGCTCCGGGACAAATATACGAGCAGTACTTC	CASSPPRAPGQIYEQYF
TRBJ1-3	.	.	TRBV4-1	TGCGCCAGCAGCCACCCCCTGGCCCCAAACACCATATATTTT	CASSHPLAPNTIYF
TRBJ2-7	.	.	TRBV30	TGTGCCTGGACCTTACAGGCCACCTACGAGCAGTACTTC	CAWTLQATYEQYF
TRBJ1-5	.	.	TRBV18	TGTGCCAGCTCACCACTTGGCACCCTTAGCAATCAGCCCCAGCATTTT	CASSPLGTLSNQPQHF
TRBJ1-2	.	.	TRBV6-5	TGTGCCAGCAGTTCGCCGGGCCGGGCGGATGGCTACACCTTC	CASSSPGRADGYTF
TRBJ2-1	.	TRBD2	TRBV7-6	TGTGCCAGCAGCTTAGTCGGGAGGGCCGACTACAATGAGCAGTTCTTC	CASSLVGRADYNEQFF
TRBJ2-7	.	.	TRBV1	TGCACCAGCAGCCATAGCGGGCGGCTGGACTACTACGAGCAGTACTTC	CTSSHSGRLDYYEQYF
TRBJ1-1	many	.	TRBV2	TGTGCCAGCAGCCAGGGCGAGGGCACTGAAGCTTTCTTT	CASSQGEGTEAFF
TRBJ1-2	.	.	TRBV10-2	TGCGCCAGCAGTGAGGGAGCGAGGCTCGGCTACACCTTC	CASSEGARLGYTF
TRBJ2-5	.	TRBD2	TRBV13	TGTGCCAGCAGCTTAGACGAGGGACTAGCGGGGGGGCCGTCAGAGACCCAGTACTTC	CASSLDEGLAGGPSETQYF
TRBJ1-4	few	.	TRBV5-1	TGCGCCAGCAGAACACAGGGAACTAATGAAAAACTGTTTTTT	CASRTQGTNEKLFF
TRBJ1-3	many	TRBD1	TRBV30	TGTGCCTGGAGCGGAACCGGGACAGGGGCCGGAAACACCATATATTTT	CAWSGTGTGAGNTIYF
TRBJ1-2	.	TRBD1	TRBV6-4	TGTGCCAGCAGTACTGGAGAGGGGGCAAAAGGCTACACCTTC	CASSTGEGAKGYTF